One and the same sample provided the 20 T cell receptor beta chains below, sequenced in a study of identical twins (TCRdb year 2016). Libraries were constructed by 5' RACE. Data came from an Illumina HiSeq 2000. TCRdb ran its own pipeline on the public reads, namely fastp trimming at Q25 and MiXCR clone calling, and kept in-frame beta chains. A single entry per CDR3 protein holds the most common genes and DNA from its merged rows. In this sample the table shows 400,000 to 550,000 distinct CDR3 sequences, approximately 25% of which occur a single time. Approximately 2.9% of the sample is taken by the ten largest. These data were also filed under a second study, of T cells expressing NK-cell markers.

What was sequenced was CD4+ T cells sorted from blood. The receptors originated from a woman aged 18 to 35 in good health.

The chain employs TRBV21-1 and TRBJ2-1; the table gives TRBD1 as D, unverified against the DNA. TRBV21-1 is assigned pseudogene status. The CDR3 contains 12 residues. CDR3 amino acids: CASRGPYGEQFF. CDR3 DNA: TGTGCCAGCAGGGGACCGTATGGTGAGCAGTTCTTC.

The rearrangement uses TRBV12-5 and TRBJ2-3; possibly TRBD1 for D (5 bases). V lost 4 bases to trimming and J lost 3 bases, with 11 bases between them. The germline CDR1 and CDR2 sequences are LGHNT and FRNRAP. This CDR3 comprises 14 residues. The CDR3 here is CASGWGQMTDTQYF. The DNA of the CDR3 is TGTGCTAGTGGTTGGGGCCAGATGACAGATACGCAGTATTTT.

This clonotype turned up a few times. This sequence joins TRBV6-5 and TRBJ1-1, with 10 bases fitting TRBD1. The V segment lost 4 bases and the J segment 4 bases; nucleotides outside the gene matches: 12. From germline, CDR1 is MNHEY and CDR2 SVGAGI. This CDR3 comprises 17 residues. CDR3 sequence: CASSSKTGGALSTEAFF. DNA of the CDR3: TGTGCCAGCAGTTCGAAGACAGGGGGCGCGTTGTCCACTGAAGCTTTCTTT.

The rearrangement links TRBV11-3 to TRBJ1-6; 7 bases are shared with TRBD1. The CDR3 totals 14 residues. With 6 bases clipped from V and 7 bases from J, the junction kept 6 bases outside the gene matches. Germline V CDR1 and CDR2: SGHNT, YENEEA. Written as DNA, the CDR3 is TGTGCCAGCAGAATAGGGACAGCCAATTCACCCCTCCACTTT. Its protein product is CASRIGTANSPLHF.

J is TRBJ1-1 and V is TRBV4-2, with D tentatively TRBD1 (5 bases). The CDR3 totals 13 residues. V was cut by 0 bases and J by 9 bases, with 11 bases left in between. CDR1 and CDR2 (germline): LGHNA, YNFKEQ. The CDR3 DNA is TGTGCCAGCAGCCAAGATTCTGGGGCCCAAGCTTTCTTT. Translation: CASSQDSGAQAFF.

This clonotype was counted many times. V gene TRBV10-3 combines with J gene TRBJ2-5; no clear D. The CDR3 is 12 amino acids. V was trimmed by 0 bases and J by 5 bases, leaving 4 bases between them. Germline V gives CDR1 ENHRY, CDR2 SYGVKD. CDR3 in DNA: TGTGCCATCAGTGAGTCGCTTGAGACCCAGTACTTC. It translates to CAISESLETQYF.

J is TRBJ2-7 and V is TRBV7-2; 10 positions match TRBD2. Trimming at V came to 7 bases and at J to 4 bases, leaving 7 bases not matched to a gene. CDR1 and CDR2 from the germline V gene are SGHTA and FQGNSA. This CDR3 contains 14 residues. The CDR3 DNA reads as TGTGCCAGCACCCCAGCGGGAGGGGAGTACGAGCAGTACTTC. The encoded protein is CASTPAGGEYEQYF.

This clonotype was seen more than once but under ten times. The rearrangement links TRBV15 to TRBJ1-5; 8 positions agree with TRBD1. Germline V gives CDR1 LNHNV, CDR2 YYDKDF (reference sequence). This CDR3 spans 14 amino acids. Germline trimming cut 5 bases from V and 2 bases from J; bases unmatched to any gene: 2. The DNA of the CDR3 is TGTGCCACCAGCGGGACAGGAGGCAATCAGCCCCAGCATTTT. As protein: CATSGTGGNQPQHF.

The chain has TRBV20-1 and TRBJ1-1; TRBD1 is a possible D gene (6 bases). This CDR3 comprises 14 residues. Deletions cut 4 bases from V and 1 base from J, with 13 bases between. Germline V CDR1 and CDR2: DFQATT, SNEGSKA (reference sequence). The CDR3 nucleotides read TGCAGTGCTAACAGAGACAGGACGAACACTGAAGCTTTCTTT. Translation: CSANRDRTNTEAFF.

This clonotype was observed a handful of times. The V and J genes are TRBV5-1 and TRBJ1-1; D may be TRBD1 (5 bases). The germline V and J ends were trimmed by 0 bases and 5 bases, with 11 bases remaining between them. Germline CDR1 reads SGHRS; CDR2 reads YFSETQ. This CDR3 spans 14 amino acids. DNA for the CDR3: TGCGCCAGCAGCTTGGAGGGGTCAATTACTGAAGCTTTCTTT. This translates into CASSLEGSITEAFF. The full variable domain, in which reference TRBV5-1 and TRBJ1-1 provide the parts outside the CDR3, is KAGVTQTPRYLIKTRGQQVTLSCSPISGHRSVSWYQQTPGQGLQFLFEYFSETQRNKGNFPGRFSGRQFSNSRSEMNVSTLELGDSALYLCASSLEGSITEAFFGQGTRLTVV.

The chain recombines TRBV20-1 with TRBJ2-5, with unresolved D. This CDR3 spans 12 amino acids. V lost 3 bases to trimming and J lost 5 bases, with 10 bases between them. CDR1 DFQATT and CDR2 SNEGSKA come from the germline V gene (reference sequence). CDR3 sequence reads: CSARGIAETQYF. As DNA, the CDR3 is TGCAGTGCTAGGGGGATCGCGGAGACCCAGTACTTC.

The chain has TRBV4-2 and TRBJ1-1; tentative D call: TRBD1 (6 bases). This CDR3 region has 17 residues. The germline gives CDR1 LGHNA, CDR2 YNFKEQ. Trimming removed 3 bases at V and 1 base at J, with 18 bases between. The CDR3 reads CASSHRQDPFRNTEAFF. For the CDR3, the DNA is TGTGCCAGCAGCCATAGACAGGACCCCTTTCGGAACACTGAAGCTTTCTTT.

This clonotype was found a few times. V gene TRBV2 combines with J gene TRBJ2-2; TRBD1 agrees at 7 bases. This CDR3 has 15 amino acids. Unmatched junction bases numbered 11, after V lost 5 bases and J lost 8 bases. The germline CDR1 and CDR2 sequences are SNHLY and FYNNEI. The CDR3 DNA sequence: TGTGCCAGCAGTCCGTCAACAGGGGCCGCGGGGGAGCTGTTTTTT. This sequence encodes CASSPSTGAAGELFF.

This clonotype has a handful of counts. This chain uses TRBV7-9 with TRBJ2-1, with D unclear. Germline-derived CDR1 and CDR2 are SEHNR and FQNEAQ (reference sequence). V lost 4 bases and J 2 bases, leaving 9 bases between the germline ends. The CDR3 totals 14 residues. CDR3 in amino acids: CASSWSSTYNEQFF. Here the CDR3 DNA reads TGTGCCAGCAGCTGGAGCTCCACCTACAATGAGCAGTTCTTC.

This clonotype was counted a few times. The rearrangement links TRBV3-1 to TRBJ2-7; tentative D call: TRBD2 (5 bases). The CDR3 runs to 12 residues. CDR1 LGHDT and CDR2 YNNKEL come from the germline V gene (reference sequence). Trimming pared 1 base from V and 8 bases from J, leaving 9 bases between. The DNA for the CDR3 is TGTGCCAGCAGCCAAGTACTAGATAAGCAGTACTTC. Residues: CASSQVLDKQYF.

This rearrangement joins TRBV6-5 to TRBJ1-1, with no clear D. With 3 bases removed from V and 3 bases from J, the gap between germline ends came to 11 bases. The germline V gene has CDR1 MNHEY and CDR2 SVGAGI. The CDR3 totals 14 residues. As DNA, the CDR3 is TGTGCCAGCAGTTATCGGCAGGAGGACACTGAAGCTTTCTTT. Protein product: CASSYRQEDTEAFF.

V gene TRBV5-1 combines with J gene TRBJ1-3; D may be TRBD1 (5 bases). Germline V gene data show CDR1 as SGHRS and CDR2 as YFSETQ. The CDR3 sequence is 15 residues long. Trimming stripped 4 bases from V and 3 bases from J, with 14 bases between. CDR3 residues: CASSLGTHGGNTIYF. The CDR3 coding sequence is TGCGCCAGCAGCCTCGGGACTCACGGTGGAAACACCATATATTTT.

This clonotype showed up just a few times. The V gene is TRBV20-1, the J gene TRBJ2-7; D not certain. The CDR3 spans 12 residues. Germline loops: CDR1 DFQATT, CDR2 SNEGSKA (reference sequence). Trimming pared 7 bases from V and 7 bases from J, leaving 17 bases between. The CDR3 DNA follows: TGCAGTGTCCAGCTGTCTACCCGGGAGCAGTACTTC. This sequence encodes CSVQLSTREQYF.

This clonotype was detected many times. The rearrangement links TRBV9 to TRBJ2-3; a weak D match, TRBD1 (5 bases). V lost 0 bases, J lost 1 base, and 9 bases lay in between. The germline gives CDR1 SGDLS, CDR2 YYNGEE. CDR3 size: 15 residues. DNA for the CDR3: TGTGCCAGCAGCGTAGGGACACTCCGCACAGATACGCAGTATTTT. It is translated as CASSVGTLRTDTQYF. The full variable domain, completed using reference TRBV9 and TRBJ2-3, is DSGVTQTPKHLITATGQRVTLRCSPRSGDLSVYWYQQSLDQGLQFLIQYYNGEERAKGNILERFSAQQFPDLHSELNLSSLELGDSALYFCASSVGTLRTDTQYFGPGTRLTVL.

CDR3 nucleotide sequence: TGCAGTGCTAGAGTTTGGGGGAAAGAGACCCAGTACTTC. Protein sequence: CSARVWGKETQYF. V and J are TRBV20-1 and TRBJ2-5; the D gene could be TRBD1 or TRBD2 (5 bases each). CDR1 is DFQATT, CDR2 SNEGSKA, per germline (reference sequence). The V end lost 1 base, the J end lost 3 bases, and 9 bases lay between the germline ends. This CDR3 is built from 13 residues.